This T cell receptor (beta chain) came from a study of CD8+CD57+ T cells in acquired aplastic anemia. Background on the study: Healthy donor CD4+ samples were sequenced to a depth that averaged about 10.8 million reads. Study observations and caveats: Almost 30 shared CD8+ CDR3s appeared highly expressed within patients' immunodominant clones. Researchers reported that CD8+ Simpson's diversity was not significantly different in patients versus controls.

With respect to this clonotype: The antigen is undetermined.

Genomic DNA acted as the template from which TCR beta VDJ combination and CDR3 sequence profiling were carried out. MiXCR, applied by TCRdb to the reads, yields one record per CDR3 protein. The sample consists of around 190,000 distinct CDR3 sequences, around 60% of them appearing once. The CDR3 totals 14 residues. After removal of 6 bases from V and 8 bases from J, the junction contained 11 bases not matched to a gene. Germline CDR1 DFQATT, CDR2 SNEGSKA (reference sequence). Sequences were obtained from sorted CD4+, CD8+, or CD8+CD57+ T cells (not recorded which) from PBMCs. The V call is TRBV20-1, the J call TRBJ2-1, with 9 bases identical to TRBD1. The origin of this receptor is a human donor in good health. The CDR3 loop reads CSARGTGSVDEQFF. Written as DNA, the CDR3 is TGCAGTGCCCGGGGGACAGGGAGCGTTGATGAGCAGTTCTTC.